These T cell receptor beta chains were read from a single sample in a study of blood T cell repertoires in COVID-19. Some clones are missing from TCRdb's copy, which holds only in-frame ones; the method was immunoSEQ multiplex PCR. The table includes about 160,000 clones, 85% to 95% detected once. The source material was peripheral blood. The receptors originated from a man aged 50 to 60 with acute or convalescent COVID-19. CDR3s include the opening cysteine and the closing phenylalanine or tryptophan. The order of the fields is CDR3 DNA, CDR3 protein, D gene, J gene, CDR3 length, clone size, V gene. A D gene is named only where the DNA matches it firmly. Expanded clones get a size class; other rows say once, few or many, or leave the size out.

cdr3_nt: TGTGCCAGCACCCTCCCAGGACTAGCGGGCGATGAGCAGTTCTTC
cdr3_aa: CASTLPGLAGDEQFF
d_call: TRBD2
j_call: TRBJ2-1
cdr3_length: 15
clone_size: -
v_call: TRBV28

cdr3_nt: TGTGCCAGCAGCGGGGGACTCAGGAACACTGAAGCTTTCTTT
cdr3_aa: CASSGGLRNTEAFF
d_call: -
j_call: TRBJ1-1
cdr3_length: 14
clone_size: once
v_call: TRBV3-1/TRBV3-2

cdr3_nt: TGTGCCAGCAGTTATACAGGGGGCAGGGAAAAACTGTTTTTT
cdr3_aa: CASSYTGGREKLFF
d_call: TRBD1
j_call: TRBJ1-4
cdr3_length: 14
clone_size: -
v_call: TRBV28

cdr3_nt: TGTGCCAGCAGCCCCGGGGGGCCCTACGAGCAGTACTTC
cdr3_aa: CASSPGGPYEQYF
d_call: -
j_call: TRBJ2-7
cdr3_length: 13
clone_size: -
v_call: TRBV27

cdr3_nt: TGTGCCAGCAGTCCCGGACAGGGTGGCTATGGCTACACCTTC
cdr3_aa: CASSPGQGGYGYTF
d_call: TRBD1
j_call: TRBJ1-2
cdr3_length: 14
clone_size: few
v_call: TRBV6-5

cdr3_nt: TGTGCCAGTAGTATACAGGGATTTGCAGAGACCCAGTACTTC
cdr3_aa: CASSIQGFAETQYF
d_call: -
j_call: TRBJ2-5
cdr3_length: 14
clone_size: -
v_call: TRBV19

cdr3_nt: TGTGCCAGCAGGTTACAGGGGCAGGGGGGCAATGAGCAGTTCTTC
cdr3_aa: CASRLQGQGGNEQFF
d_call: -
j_call: TRBJ2-1
cdr3_length: 15
clone_size: -
v_call: TRBV2

cdr3_nt: TGTGCCAGCTCACCATCCGCAGGGGGCGTATATAACTATGGCTACACCTTC
cdr3_aa: CASSPSAGGVYNYGYTF
d_call: TRBD1
j_call: TRBJ1-2
cdr3_length: 17
clone_size: -
v_call: TRBV18

cdr3_nt: TGTGCCAGCAGCTTAGGTGGCGGTGGGTTAGGTCAGCCCCAGCATTTT
cdr3_aa: CASSLGGGGLGQPQHF
d_call: -
j_call: TRBJ1-5
cdr3_length: 16
clone_size: -
v_call: TRBV7-2

cdr3_nt: TGTGCCTGGAGTCCCACAGGCCATACTAATCAGCCCCAGCATTTT
cdr3_aa: CAWSPTGHTNQPQHF
d_call: -
j_call: TRBJ1-5
cdr3_length: 15
clone_size: -
v_call: TRBV30

cdr3_nt: TGTGCCAGCAGTTTCACCCGGACTAGCGGGACGCAGTATTTT
cdr3_aa: CASSFTRTSGTQYF
d_call: TRBD2
j_call: TRBJ2-3
cdr3_length: 14
clone_size: -
v_call: TRBV28

cdr3_nt: TGTGCCACCAGTGACCCCCTGGGCAGGGGGCCTCCAGATACGCAGTATTTT
cdr3_aa: CATSDPLGRGPPDTQYF
d_call: TRBD1
j_call: TRBJ2-3
cdr3_length: 17
clone_size: -
v_call: TRBV24-1

cdr3_nt: TGCGCCAGCAGGGGGGCAGGGCAAGAGACCCAGTACTTC
cdr3_aa: CASRGAGQETQYF
d_call: -
j_call: TRBJ2-5
cdr3_length: 13
clone_size: -
v_call: TRBV10-2

cdr3_nt: TGCGCCAGCAGCTCTCACCTACAGGGAACCGATGAAGCTTTCTTT
cdr3_aa: CASSSHLQGTDEAFF
d_call: -
j_call: TRBJ1-1
cdr3_length: 15
clone_size: few
v_call: TRBV5-1

cdr3_nt: TGTGCCAGCAGTCCTACAGGGGTCTATGGCTACACCTTC
cdr3_aa: CASSPTGVYGYTF
d_call: TRBD1
j_call: TRBJ1-2
cdr3_length: 13
clone_size: -
v_call: TRBV28

cdr3_nt: TGTGCCAGCAGCCCCCATCGGGCGACTACTTATAGCACAGATACGCAGTATTTT
cdr3_aa: CASSPHRATTYSTDTQYF
d_call: -
j_call: TRBJ2-3
cdr3_length: 18
clone_size: -
v_call: TRBV7-9

cdr3_nt: TGTGCCAGCAGCTTGGTCCTAGCGGGAGTTTTGGGAGATACGCAGTATTTT
cdr3_aa: CASSLVLAGVLGDTQYF
d_call: TRBD2
j_call: TRBJ2-3
cdr3_length: 17
clone_size: -
v_call: TRBV5-8

cdr3_nt: TGTGCCGGCAACGCAGGGTTTCCTACCACTGAAGCTTTCTTT
cdr3_aa: CAGNAGFPTTEAFF
d_call: -
j_call: TRBJ1-1
cdr3_length: 14
clone_size: -
v_call: TRBV30

cdr3_nt: TGTGCCAGCAGCGTAAGTAGCGAAGGGTACGAGCAGTACTTC
cdr3_aa: CASSVSSEGYEQYF
d_call: -
j_call: TRBJ2-7
cdr3_length: 14
clone_size: -
v_call: TRBV9

cdr3_nt: TGCAGCGTTTCTCGGACAGCAACTAATGAAAAACTGTTTTTT
cdr3_aa: CSVSRTATNEKLFF
d_call: -
j_call: TRBJ1-4
cdr3_length: 14
clone_size: -
v_call: TRBV29-1

cdr3_nt: TGTGCCAGCAGCGTGACTAGCGGGAGTTCAGATACGCAGTATTTT
cdr3_aa: CASSVTSGSSDTQYF
d_call: TRBD2
j_call: TRBJ2-3
cdr3_length: 15
clone_size: -
v_call: TRBV9

cdr3_nt: TGTGCCAGCAGTGAAACCGGGACAGGGGTTGAGCCCCAGCATTTT
cdr3_aa: CASSETGTGVEPQHF
d_call: TRBD1
j_call: TRBJ1-5
cdr3_length: 15
clone_size: -
v_call: TRBV6-1

cdr3_nt: TGTGCCAGCAGCCCTGGACTAGCGGGGACCCATGAGACAGATACGCAGTATTTT
cdr3_aa: CASSPGLAGTHETDTQYF
d_call: TRBD2
j_call: TRBJ2-3
cdr3_length: 18
clone_size: -
v_call: TRBV6-2/TRBV6-3

cdr3_nt: TGCGCCAGCAGCCAAGAGGGTCGGGGGGCAGGCTATGGCTACACCTTC
cdr3_aa: CASSQEGRGAGYGYTF
d_call: -
j_call: TRBJ1-2
cdr3_length: 16
clone_size: -
v_call: TRBV4-1

cdr3_nt: TGTGCCAGCAGTGAGGATGGGGGCCGAACTGAAGCTTTCTTT
cdr3_aa: CASSEDGGRTEAFF
d_call: -
j_call: TRBJ1-1
cdr3_length: 14
clone_size: -
v_call: TRBV6-1

cdr3_nt: TGTGCCAGTAACTCTCGACAGGGTCAGGAGACCCAGTACTTC
cdr3_aa: CASNSRQGQETQYF
d_call: TRBD1
j_call: TRBJ2-5
cdr3_length: 14
clone_size: once
v_call: TRBV19

cdr3_nt: TGTGCCAGCTCACCTTCCCCGGGACAGGGGCGCGTGGCTTTCTTT
cdr3_aa: CASSPSPGQGRVAFF
d_call: TRBD1
j_call: TRBJ1-1
cdr3_length: 15
clone_size: -
v_call: TRBV18

cdr3_nt: TGTGCCAGCACTAGCGGGGGATACTACAATGAGCAGTTCTTC
cdr3_aa: CASTSGGYYNEQFF
d_call: TRBD2
j_call: TRBJ2-1
cdr3_length: 14
clone_size: -
v_call: TRBV19

cdr3_nt: TGTGCCAGCAGTTATTCCGGGAACTATGGCTACACCTTC
cdr3_aa: CASSYSGNYGYTF
d_call: -
j_call: TRBJ1-2
cdr3_length: 13
clone_size: -
v_call: TRBV6-5

cdr3_nt: TGCGCCAGCAGCTTGAGGCGGGGACTAGGTATCCTTTTCTCGGAAGAGACCCAGTACTTC
cdr3_aa: CASSLRRGLGILFSEETQYF
d_call: TRBD2
j_call: TRBJ2-5
cdr3_length: 20
clone_size: -
v_call: TRBV5-1

cdr3_nt: TGTGCCAGCACCGGGACAGGGGTCTATGGCTACACCTTC
cdr3_aa: CASTGTGVYGYTF
d_call: TRBD1
j_call: TRBJ1-2
cdr3_length: 13
clone_size: -
v_call: TRBV6-5

cdr3_nt: TGTGCCAGCAGCCAAGAGGACAGGTTGGGCCCCGACGGGGAGCTGTTTTTT
cdr3_aa: CASSQEDRLGPDGELFF
d_call: TRBD1
j_call: TRBJ2-2
cdr3_length: 17
clone_size: -
v_call: TRBV3-1/TRBV3-2

cdr3_nt: TGCGCCAGCAGCTCCGGACAGGCCGGGGACTATGGCTACACCTTC
cdr3_aa: CASSSGQAGDYGYTF
d_call: TRBD1
j_call: TRBJ1-2
cdr3_length: 15
clone_size: -
v_call: TRBV5-1

cdr3_nt: TGTGCCAGCAGCTTAGTAGGGGGTAATGAAAAACTGTTTTTT
cdr3_aa: CASSLVGGNEKLFF
d_call: -
j_call: TRBJ1-4
cdr3_length: 14
clone_size: -
v_call: TRBV7-9

cdr3_nt: TGTGCCAGCAGCTTATCCGGCCGGGAACTGTTTTTT
cdr3_aa: CASSLSGRELFF
d_call: -
j_call: TRBJ1-4
cdr3_length: 12
clone_size: -
v_call: TRBV7-2

cdr3_nt: TGTGCCAGCACCGCACCGGGACAAGCCTATGGCTACACCTTC
cdr3_aa: CASTAPGQAYGYTF
d_call: -
j_call: TRBJ1-2
cdr3_length: 14
clone_size: -
v_call: TRBV28